These 26 T cell receptor beta chains originate from one sample sequenced in a study of breast tumors, draining lymph nodes, adjacent tissues. TCRdb called the multiplex PCR reads again in MiXCR, with one record for every CDR3 protein. The sample records some 100,000 distinct CDR3 sequences, 21% being singletons. Breast cancer patients provided tissue from their axillary draining lymph nodes. The sample taken for sequencing was axillary lymph node tissue. All receptors derive from a female donor with breast cancer. Some clones in this sample may be carry-over from other donors' samples.

Worth noting for this clonotype: This may stem from a read error, because a much larger clone lies one nucleotide away. The rearrangement uses TRBV5-1 and TRBJ2-2; a possible D gene is TRBD2 (5 bases). CDR1 and CDR2 from the germline V gene are SGHRS and YFSETQ. This CDR3 has 16 residues. CDR3 bases: TGCGCCAGCAGCACACAGCCGATAACGAACACCGGGGAGCTGTCTTTT. Translating gives CASSTQPITNTGELSF. The full variable domain, with the rest looked up from reference TRBV5-1 and TRBJ2-2, is KAGVTQTPRYLIKTRGQQVTLSCSPISGHRSVSWYQQTPGQGLQFLFEYFSETQRNKGNFPGRFSGRQFSNSRSEMNVSTLELGDSALYLCASSTQPITNTGELSFGEGSRLTVL.

This clonotype was detected many times. This chain links TRBV11-2 with TRBJ2-5, with D perhaps matching TRBD2 (6 bases). CDR1 is SGHAT and CDR2 is FQNNGV in the germline V gene. The CDR3 covers 14 residues. V was cut by 7 bases and J by 5 bases, with 17 bases left in between. CDR3 in DNA: TGTGCCAGCAAGCCGCGGACGGGAGCGGAGACCCAGTACTTC. Translated, it gives CASKPRTGAETQYF.

In its sample, this clonotype was seen many times. The rearrangement links TRBV6-1 to TRBJ2-7; 8 bases are a match to TRBD2. This CDR3 comprises 13 residues. Germline-derived CDR1 and CDR2 are MNHNS and SASEGT. V was pared by 6 bases and J by 1 base, with 2 bases of the junction left unmatched. The CDR3: CASRVAGSYEQYF. The CDR3 nucleotides read TGTGCCAGCAGGGTAGCGGGATCCTACGAGCAGTACTTC.

This clonotype was detected only a few times. The rearrangement uses TRBV28 and TRBJ1-2, with 11 positions matching TRBD1. The CDR3 sequence is 14 residues long. The trim removed 6 bases at V and 6 bases at J, leaving 6 bases unmatched. Germline V gene lookup returns CDR1 MDHEN and CDR2 SYDVKM. The DNA for the CDR3 is TGTGCCAGCAGACCGGGACAGGGGGTTCATGGCTACACCTTC. Its translation: CASRPGQGVHGYTF.

This clonotype was counted ten times or more. V gene TRBV7-9 combines with J gene TRBJ1-2; no clear D gene. The germline V gene encodes CDR1 SEHNR and CDR2 FQNEAQ (reference sequence). Deletions cut 1 base from V and 7 bases from J, with 7 bases between. CDR3 length: 12 amino acids. The CDR3 nucleotides are TGTGCCAGCAGCTTAGAAGTCAGTGGCTACACCTTC. Residues: CASSLEVSGYTF.

Remarks on this clonotype: With a much larger clone just one base away, this may be a read error. Because the CDR3 is missing its conserved closing phenylalanine or tryptophan, this is likely a read error. The rearrangement uses TRBV15 and TRBJ1-5, with D perhaps matching TRBD1 (5 bases). This CDR3 has 17 residues. Trimming stripped 1 base from V and 4 bases from J, with 17 bases between. Per germline, CDR1 LNHNV and CDR2 YYDKDF (reference sequence). CDR3 DNA: TGTGCCACCAGCAGAGGCAAGACAGTGACATCAAATCAGCCCCAGCATTCT. Protein: CATSRGKTVTSNQPQHS.

The chain carries TRBV5-1 and TRBJ2-2, with 11 bases that match TRBD1. With V trimmed by 1 base and J by 4 bases, 3 bases remained unmatched. There are 16 residues in the CDR3. Germline V gene sequence: CDR1 SGHRS, CDR2 YFSETQ. CDR3 residues: CASSLRTGGVTGELFF. CDR3 bases: TGCGCCAGCAGCTTGCGGACAGGGGGCGTCACCGGGGAGCTGTTTTTT.

The sample holds many counts of this clonotype. The V call is TRBV14, the J call TRBJ2-7, with unresolved D. V shed 0 bases and J shed 3 bases, with 9 bases lying between them. The CDR3 contains 14 residues. In germline, CDR1 is SGHDN, CDR2 FVKESK. In nucleotides, the CDR3 is TGTGCCAGCAGCCAAGAAGGCCTATACTACGAGCAGTACTTC. Its translation: CASSQEGLYYEQYF.

The table lists this clonotype with many counts. The chain is built from TRBV5-1 and TRBJ2-1; D may be TRBD2 (6 bases). V was cut by 7 bases and J by 7 bases, with 18 bases left in between. This CDR3 spans 14 amino acids. The germline CDR1 and CDR2 sequences are SGHRS and YFSETQ. CDR3 loop: CASLNGERGNEQFF. The CDR3 bases are TGCGCCAGCCTGAACGGGGAACGGGGGAATGAGCAGTTCTTC. Full variable domain (remainder filled in from reference TRBV5-1 and TRBJ2-1): KAGVTQTPRYLIKTRGQQVTLSCSPISGHRSVSWYQQTPGQGLQFLFEYFSETQRNKGNFPGRFSGRQFSNSRSEMNVSTLELGDSALYLCASLNGERGNEQFFGPGTRLTVL.

This clonotype was seen ten or more times. The chain is built from TRBV11-2 and TRBJ1-4; 7 bases match TRBD1. CDR3 length: 16 amino acids. Germline V gene lookup returns CDR1 SGHAT and CDR2 FQNNGV. J lost 4 bases, V lost 4 bases, and 9 bases had no gene match. The CDR3 DNA sequence: TGTGCCAGCAGCTACCTCTCTGGGACAGATAATGAAAAACTGTTTTTT. This encodes CASSYLSGTDNEKLFF.

This clonotype has only a few counts. The chain couples TRBV16 to TRBJ1-3; no definite D call. Trimming pared 2 bases from V and 4 bases from J, leaving 12 bases between. The CDR3 runs to 15 residues. Germline V gene data show CDR1 as KGHSY and CDR2 as FQNENV. CDR3 bases: TGTGCCAGCAGCCAACGTGGTTCAGCAGGAAACACCATATATTTT. Its protein product is CASSQRGSAGNTIYF. The full variable domain, rest sourced from reference TRBV16 and TRBJ1-3, is GEEVAQTPKHLVRGEGQKAKLYCAPIKGHSYVFWYQQVLKNEFKFLISFQNENVFDETGMPKERFSAKCLPNSPCSLEIQATKLEDSAVYFCASSQRGSAGNTIYFGEGSWLTVV.

The sample holds many counts of this clonotype. The chain uses TRBV5-1 and TRBJ2-3; the D is unclear. V lost 3 bases and J 5 bases, leaving 7 bases between the germline ends. The CDR3 is 12 amino acids. Germline CDR1 and CDR2: SGHRS and YFSETQ. Here the CDR3 reads CASSSDLDTQYF. The CDR3 DNA reads as TGCGCCAGCAGCTCCGACCTAGATACGCAGTATTTT.

This clonotype was recorded at least ten times. This chain connects TRBV2 to TRBJ2-1; possibly TRBD2 for D (6 bases). The CDR3 totals 11 residues. Looked up from germline, CDR1 is SNHLY and CDR2 is FYNNEI. V lost 5 bases and J lost 12, with 11 bases in between. The CDR3 bases are TGTGCCAGCAGTCAGACTAGACGGCAGTTCTTC. The encoded protein is CASSQTRRQFF.

This clonotype occurred many times. V and J are TRBV7-9 and TRBJ1-5, with TRBD1 matching 9 bases. The CDR3 contains 16 residues. The ends lost 1 base at V and 5 bases at J; junction bases unmatched: 6. The germline CDR1 and CDR2 sequences are SEHNR and FQNEAQ (reference sequence). In DNA form, the CDR3 reads TGTGCCAGCAGCTTAGGAGGCGACAGGGGGGATCAGCCCCAGCATTTT. This gives the protein CASSLGGDRGDQPQHF.

This clonotype came up many times. The rearrangement joins TRBV19 to TRBJ2-2; no clear D. V lost 11 bases and J lost 0, with 13 bases in between. The CDR3 spans 14 residues. Germline CDR1 reads LNHDA; CDR2 reads SQIVND (reference sequence). CDR3 bases: TGTGCCTCTGGGTGGACCCCGAACACCGGGGAGCTGTTTTTT. This codes for CASGWTPNTGELFF. The entire variable domain, with the rest obtained from reference TRBV19 and TRBJ2-2, is as follows: DGGITQSPKYLFRKEGQNVTLSCEQNLNHDAMYWYRQDPGQGLRLIYYSQIVNDFQKGDIAEGYSVSREKKESFPLTVTSAQKNPTAFYLCASGWTPNTGELFFGEGSRLTVL.

At least ten counts were recorded for this clonotype. The chain combines TRBV6-5 with TRBJ2-4; TRBD1 might be the D (6 bases). V was pared by 7 bases and J by 2 bases, with 12 bases between. CDR1 MNHEY and CDR2 SVGAGI come from the germline V gene. CDR3 size: 14 residues. In DNA, the CDR3 is TGTGCCAGCACCAAAGGGGGATCCAAAAACATTCAGTACTTC. Its translation is CASTKGGSKNIQYF.

This clonotype was recorded at least ten times. The V call is TRBV4-1, the J call TRBJ2-2; no clear D gene. Germline loops: CDR1 MGHRA, CDR2 YSYEKL. The CDR3 runs to 17 residues. Trimming cost V 4 bases and J 0 bases, with 15 bases left between them. CDR3 sequence (DNA): TGCGCCAGCAGCCTTTCCACATGGGATACGAACACCGGGGAGCTGTTTTTT. Its translation: CASSLSTWDTNTGELFF.

This clonotype was detected many times. The chain combines TRBV9 with TRBJ2-1; D gene unclear. Trimming took 0 bases from V and 7 from J, leaving 11 bases between them. From germline, CDR1 is SGDLS and CDR2 YYNGEE. This CDR3 has 14 residues. As DNA, the CDR3 is TGTGCCAGCAGCGTAGACCCATTTCAGAATGAGCAGTTCTTC. Its protein product is CASSVDPFQNEQFF.

On this clonotype: A read error may explain this, as a much larger clone is one base away. The chain joins TRBV12-3 or TRBV12-4 to TRBJ2-1; D is unclear. The V and J ends lost 8 bases and 1 base respectively, with 6 bases between them. The CDR3 length is 12 residues. This CDR3 reads CASGVSYNEQFF. The DNA of the CDR3 is TGTGCCAGCGGGGTATCCTACAATGAGCAGTTCTTC.

This chain links TRBV28 with TRBJ2-5, with no clear D. Germline CDR1 is MDHEN and CDR2 is SYDVKM. This CDR3 spans 15 amino acids. Between the trimmed V and J ends, which lost 2 bases and 5 bases, there was a span of 15 bases. The CDR3 loop reads CASSLPVPGRETQYF. CDR3 coding DNA: TGTGCCAGCAGTTTACCCGTGCCGGGTCGGGAGACCCAGTACTTC.

In its sample, this clonotype was seen many times. The chain employs TRBV27 and TRBJ1-6; weak D call: TRBD1 (5 bases). Germline V gives CDR1 MNHEY, CDR2 SMNVEV (reference sequence). This CDR3 region has 14 residues. V was shortened by 6 bases and J by 1 base, with 7 bases between the two germline ends. The CDR3 region is CASRYRSYNSPLHF. The CDR3 coding sequence is TGTGCCAGCAGGTACAGGTCCTATAATTCACCCCTCCACTTT.

This clonotype was counted between two and nine times. This sequence may be a read error, since a much larger clone differs from it by one base. The chain links TRBV6-5 to TRBJ2-1; 9 bases fit TRBD1. Germline-derived CDR1 and CDR2 are MNHEY and SVGAGI. This CDR3 region has 15 residues. DNA of the CDR3: TGTGCCAGCAGTTATCGGGACAGGGTTAACAATGGGCAGTTCTTC. Translation gives CASSYRDRVNNGQFF.

This clonotype was found many times. This chain joins TRBV20-1 and TRBJ2-1; TRBD2 matches at 12 bases. With 6 bases clipped from V and 7 bases from J, the junction kept 10 bases outside the gene matches. The germline CDR1 and CDR2 sequences are DFQATT and SNEGSKA (reference sequence). The CDR3 is 15 residues long. CDR3 loop: CSATSGGTTGNEQFF. CDR3 in DNA: TGCAGTGCCACTAGCGGGGGGACCACGGGGAATGAGCAGTTCTTC.

Points on this clonotype: A much larger clone lies one base from this, so it may be a read error. The chain couples TRBV7-9 to TRBJ2-3, with TRBD1 as a possible D gene (6 bases). Germline values: CDR1 SEHNR, CDR2 FQNEAQ (reference sequence). The CDR3 loop spans 16 amino acids. Here the CDR3 DNA reads TGTGCCGGCAGCCCTCAGGGGCCGTTAGGCGCAGATACGCAGTATTTT. It is translated as CAGSPQGPLGADTQYF.

This clonotype was counted many times. The V gene is TRBV9, the J gene TRBJ2-7; 9 bases fit TRBD2. Germline values: CDR1 SGDLS, CDR2 YYNGEE. This CDR3 has 16 amino acids. After removal of 4 bases from V and 5 bases from J, the junction contained 13 bases not matched to a gene. The CDR3: CASSPRGGRGGHEQYF. The CDR3 DNA reads as TGTGCCAGCAGCCCTAGGGGAGGGCGGGGGGGCCACGAGCAGTACTTC.

This clonotype has ten or more counts. The CDR3 protein is CATSALRTGKNTGELFF. The CDR3 DNA reads TGTGCCACCAGTGCCCTCAGGACAGGAAAGAACACCGGGGAGCTGTTTTTT. The chain combines TRBV24-1 with TRBJ2-2; 7 bases match TRBD1. The CDR3 totals 17 residues. V gave up 5 bases and J gave up 1 base; unmatched junction bases: 9. Germline CDR1 reads KGHDR; CDR2 reads SFDVKD.